This T cell receptor beta chain was observed in a study of T cell responses to AZD1222 COVID-19 vaccine. General study results and limits: Spike regions recognized by vaccine-associated CD4 TCRs spanned the protein, led by 160-218 and 743-854. Samples come after the peak T cell response, not at day 14.

Of note for this clone: The antigen is unknown.

Generated by immunoSEQ multiplex PCR, the TCRdb table keeps only in-frame clones and is missing some. Found here are roughly 180,000 clones, about nine tenths of them singletons; the top ten hold about 1.9%. This TCR was sampled from an adult in good health. Sequencing used peripheral blood, obtained on day 0 of AZD1222 vaccination.

The CDR3 region is CASSIDLGGYTF. In DNA, the CDR3 is TGTGCCAGTAGTATAGACCTCGGAGGCTACACCTTC. This sequence joins TRBV19 and TRBJ1-2; D is ambiguous. This CDR3 has 12 amino acids. Germline CDR1 reads LNHDA; CDR2 reads SQIVND (reference sequence). With 0 bases removed from V and 8 bases from J, the gap between germline ends came to 7 bases. The full variable domain, its missing parts supplied by reference TRBV19 and TRBJ1-2, is DGGITQSPKYLFRKEGQNVTLSCEQNLNHDAMYWYRQDPGQGLRLIYYSQIVNDFQKGDIAEGYSVSREKKESFPLTVTSAQKNPTAFYLCASSIDLGGYTFGSGTRLTVV.